This T cell receptor (beta chain) was captured by sequencing in a study of cytomegalovirus exposure and HLA in healthy donors. Study-wide findings and caveats: Specificity of three CMV-associated chains for CMV antigens was verified in vitro. Across donors, presence/absence analyses took sequencing depth to be roughly uniform. It is likely that the observed cluster of highly shared sequence variants was a sequencing artifact.

This clone has a single count. No antigen is known for it. PCR used 60 Vbeta primers and 13 Jbeta primers. Generated by immunoSEQ multiplex PCR, the TCRdb table keeps only in-frame clones and is missing some. The table records over 70,000 clones, approximately 69% of them present only once. The V gene lost 2 bases and the J gene lost 3 bases, with 8 bases spanning the gap. This CDR3 has 13 residues. Germline CDR1 and CDR2: SGHRS and YFSETQ. The sequence was collected from a woman aged 45 to 65 in good health and CMV-seropositive. The V and J genes are TRBV5-1 and TRBJ2-5; perhaps TRBD2 as D (5 bases). The sequencing sample was made of PBMCs. The chain's CDR3 is CASSFFGEETQYF. The CDR3 nucleotides are TGCGCCAGCAGCTTTTTCGGGGAAGAGACCCAGTACTTC. The complete variable domain, with remaining parts taken from reference TRBV5-1 and TRBJ2-5, reads KAGVTQTPRYLIKTRGQQVTLSCSPISGHRSVSWYQQTPGQGLQFLFEYFSETQRNKGNFPGRFSGRQFSNSRSEMNVSTLELGDSALYLCASSFFGEETQYFGPGTRLLVL.